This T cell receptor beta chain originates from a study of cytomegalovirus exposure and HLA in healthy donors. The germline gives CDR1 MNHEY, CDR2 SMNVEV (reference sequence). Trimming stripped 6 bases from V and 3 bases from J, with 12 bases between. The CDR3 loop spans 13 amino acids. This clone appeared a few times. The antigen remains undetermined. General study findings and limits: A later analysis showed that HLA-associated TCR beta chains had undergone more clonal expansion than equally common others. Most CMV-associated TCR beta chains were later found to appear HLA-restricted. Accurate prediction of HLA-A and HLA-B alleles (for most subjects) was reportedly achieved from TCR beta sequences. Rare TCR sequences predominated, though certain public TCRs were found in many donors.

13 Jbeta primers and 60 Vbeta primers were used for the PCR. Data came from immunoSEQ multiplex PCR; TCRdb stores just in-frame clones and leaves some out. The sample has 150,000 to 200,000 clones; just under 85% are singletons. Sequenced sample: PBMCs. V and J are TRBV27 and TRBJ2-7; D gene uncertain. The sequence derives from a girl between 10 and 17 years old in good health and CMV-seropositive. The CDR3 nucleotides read TGTGCCAGCAGCCTCAGGTTGGGCTACGAGCAGTACTTC. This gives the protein CASSLRLGYEQYF.